This record concerns one T cell receptor (beta chain) sequence. Its antigen is unknown. Base qualities are missing; no much larger clone stands one base away. The CDR3 regions of human TCRbeta chains were analyzed by immunosequencing. The authors processed their data as follows. Repertoire TCRs were checked for matches against a reference library of SARS-CoV-2-specific TCRs that had been generated using the MIRA antigen-specificity platform. Breadth meant the fraction of unique TCRs that were SARS-CoV-2-associated, whereas depth meant the fraction of total T cells that were SARS-CoV-2-associated. Each spike-specific TCR was assigned to its reactive spike region and to a CD4 or CD8 class using the MIRA data. Log10-transformed breadth and depth values were compared by one-way ANOVA with Sidak's multiple comparisons tests. In TCRdb, the immuneACCESS table is reduced to in-frame sequences with V and J assigned. These tables do not hold every clone; where another copy was compared, an unresolved V gene accounts for under half, and the others remain unexplained. Clonal size and the V and J genes are those of that table, whereas D and trimming came from the DNA. Recorded for this sample are tens of thousands of clones; around 90% of them occurred a single time. About 7.3% of the sample goes to the ten largest clones.

The time point label, as the study defines it: baseline before first vaccination. Vaccinee samples were obtained from the UK trials COV001 and COV002, which included a single-blind randomized controlled phase 2/3 trial of AZD1222 (ChAdOx1 nCoV-19) in healthy adults. Trial participant PBMC samples were collected at day 0 and day 28 after the second dose for TCRbeta chain sequencing. This entry belongs to a study of T cell responses to AZD1222 COVID-19 vaccine (dated by TCRdb to the early 2020s). Concerning the study at large: AZD1222 recipients whose second dose came at about 4 weeks and those whose second dose came at about 12 weeks were combined into one group, since spike-specific TCR depth and breadth did not differ between the two schedules. TCR sequencing was performed for 233 trial participants, of whom roughly 200 were given two doses of AZD1222 and some 26 were given two doses of MenACWY control vaccine. Trial participants were enrolled by age into subgroups of 18-55, 56-69 and 70-plus years, and roughly 150, 30 and 60 TCR-sequenced participants, respectively, were included in these subgroups. The investigation overall reported the following: After two AZD1222 doses, both the breadth and the depth of spike-specific TCRs were significantly higher than at day 0 and than in MenACWY recipients. Only six AZD1222 recipients were SARS-CoV-2 seropositive at baseline, limiting conclusions about previously exposed vaccinees. Participants were mostly white British, with more females than males. The authors suggested clonal diversity may have been underestimated. No day 14 peak-response samples were available, so repertoires were characterized only after the peak T cell response. In the small 56-69-year group, the increase in depth fell short of significance, most likely because of low power. Vaccine-associated CD4 TCRs spanned the whole spike protein, with dominant responses in regions 160-218 and 743-854. Nearly half of unique spike-specific TCRs reportedly recognized epitopes outside regions mutated in the B.1.351 and B.1.1.7 variants.

V is pared back by 2 bases and J by 7 bases, with 6 bases lying between the germline termini. From its cysteine to its phenylalanine, the CDR3 spans 13 amino acids. Here the CDR3 DNA is all that survives: 39 bases in frame from base 1. Per the germline V gene, MNHEY is the CDR1 and SVGEGT is the CDR2. This TCR was recovered from an adult in good health. Recombination linked TRBV6-2 or TRBV6-3 to TRBJ1-6; no D gene call is confident. The sample was peripheral blood, taken on day 0 of AZD1222 vaccination. CDR3 reads: CASSYLTNSPLHF. The DNA sequence follows: TGTGCCAGCAGTTACCTCACAAATTCACCCCTCCACTTT.